This T cell receptor beta chain was retrieved from a study of blood T cell repertoires in COVID-19 (dated by TCRdb to 2020 to 2021). As for the study more broadly: Samples from collaborators originated in the United States, Italy and Spain and spanned both the acute and convalescent phases of COVID-19. A freely available public database, intended as a resource for researchers studying the immune response to SARS-CoV-2, is where the repertoires were released. Sample metadata almost always included a de-identified subject ID, COVID-19 status, age in years and sex. Where available, HLA class I and class II types were taken from metadata supplied by the sample provider and were not determined by assay-based typing. The samples were drawn from two sources: the first 160 participants of the ongoing ImmuneRACE study, and 950 to 1,500 subjects contributed by 6 global collaborators. The material from the prospective study consisted of cDNA or gDNA derived from T cells, B-cell-depleted T cells, or PBMCs. Subjects who had been exposed to COVID-19, were actively infected with it, or had recovered from it provided the deeply sampled blood TCRbeta repertoires that made up the dataset.

Overall study results and their limits: The amount of clinical and demographic metadata varied by source and participant and was provided uncurated.

For this clone: No cognate antigen has been identified for it. No base-level quality is on record; no much larger clone is a single base apart.

The immunoSEQ Assay, a bias-controlled multiplex PCR, was used to amplify TCRbeta CDR3 regions from genomic DNA. On the study's bioinformatics: The number of nucleated cells in each sample was estimated by amplification of reference gene primers within the assay. To quantify the absolute abundance of each unique TCRbeta CDR3 rearrangement, sequence reads were collapsed and filtered. For each sample, productive Simpson clonality was calculated as the square root of Simpson's diversity index across productive rearrangements. This is the immuneACCESS table as TCRdb keeps it, with only in-frame sequences that have V and J called. A part of the clones is gone; compared with another copy, unresolved V genes explain less than half, and the rest is unexplained. V and J calls and clone size are copied from that table; D and trimming were computed from the DNA. This sample holds 150,000 to 200,000 clones; around 79% were observed only once. Less than 15% of the sample is taken by the ten largest.

A second Seattle source provided samples from volunteer blood donors who had recovered from COVID-19. Each collaborating institution followed its own protocols to collect whole blood in K2EDTA tubes. For TCRbeta analysis, collaborator samples were shipped as frozen whole blood, as isolated PBMCs, or as DNA extracted from either sample type. The clonotype comes from a man aged 50-60 years who had recovered from COVID-19. Sequencing was done on a sample of peripheral blood.

The CDR3 here reads CASSIRDRAHNEQFF. Read as DNA, the sequence is TGTGCCAGCAGTATCCGGGACAGGGCTCACAATGAGCAGTTCTTC. The chain links TRBV27 with TRBJ2-1; the central 9 bases match TRBD1. The CDR3, from cysteine to phenylalanine, totals 15 residues. CDR3 DNA is the only sequence kept; it has 45 bases, read in frame from the first base. The germline V gene (reference sequence) supplies CDR1 MNHEY and CDR2 SMNVEV. V is cut back by 5 bases and J by 5 bases, with 7 bases in the junction unmatched.